This T cell receptor (beta chain) was sequenced for a study of PD-L1 blockade in urothelial cancer. Time point reported: pretreatment peripheral blood. Sequencing used immunoSEQ multiplex PCR; TCRdb keeps in-frame clones, though not all of them. Of tens of thousands of clones detected, roughly 80% appear once; the ten largest clones hold roughly 7.1%. CDR1 is LNHDA, CDR2 SQIVND, per germline (reference sequence). The V segment lost 5 bases and the J segment 8 bases; nucleotides outside the gene matches: 6. This CDR3 is 13 amino acids long. This chain connects TRBV19 to TRBJ1-2, with 9 nucleotides matching TRBD1. This specimen was PBMCs, taken around atezolizumab (anti-PD-L1) treatment. The receptor was derived from a man aged 55 to 70 with urothelial cancer. CDR3 nucleotides: TGTGCCAGTAGTGTCCGGACAGGGGCCGGCTACACCTTC. It translates to CASSVRTGAGYTF. Supplemented by reference TRBV19 and TRBJ1-2, the full variable domain reads DGGITQSPKYLFRKEGQNVTLSCEQNLNHDAMYWYRQDPGQGLRLIYYSQIVNDFQKGDIAEGYSVSREKKESFPLTVTSAQKNPTAFYLCASSVRTGAGYTFGSGTRLTVV.